This is a list of T cell receptor beta chains from one sample in a study of T cell responses to AZD1222 COVID-19 vaccine. TCRdb's table, derived via immunoSEQ multiplex PCR, lists solely in-frame clones and lacks some. Found here are approximately 120,000 clones, about 89% of them singletons; the top ten hold 25% to 30%. Material: peripheral blood, obtained on day 0 of AZD1222 vaccination. Receptors were obtained from an adult in good health. CDR3s include the opening cysteine and the closing phenylalanine or tryptophan. A D gene is named only where the DNA matches it firmly. The size field is filled for only some rows; it gives once, few, many or a size class.

D gene: NA; V gene: TRBV6-5; J gene: TRBJ1-1; clone size: NA; CDR3 protein: CASSYSYLSGTEAFF; CDR3 DNA: TGTGCCAGCAGTTACTCTTACCTCTCGGGCACTGAAGCTTTCTTT
D gene: NA; V gene: TRBV5-6; J gene: TRBJ1-2; clone size: NA; CDR3 protein: CASRTGSYGYTF; CDR3 DNA: TGTGCCAGCAGAACCGGTTCTTATGGCTACACCTTC
D gene: NA; V gene: TRBV5-1; J gene: TRBJ1-5; clone size: once; CDR3 protein: CASSLEAGNQPQHF; CDR3 DNA: TGCGCCAGCAGCTTGGAGGCGGGCAATCAGCCCCAGCATTTT
D gene: TRBD2; V gene: TRBV10-2; J gene: TRBJ2-1; clone size: NA; CDR3 protein: CASRVTSGSGREQFF; CDR3 DNA: TGCGCCAGCAGAGTGACTAGCGGGAGTGGACGGGAGCAGTTCTTC
D gene: TRBD1; V gene: TRBV5-1; J gene: TRBJ2-1; clone size: NA; CDR3 protein: CATSAGTASYNEQFF; CDR3 DNA: TGCGCCACCTCAGCCGGGACAGCCTCCTACAATGAGCAGTTCTTC
D gene: TRBD2; V gene: TRBV5-1; J gene: TRBJ2-5; clone size: NA; CDR3 protein: CASSLPLAGDQETQYF; CDR3 DNA: TGCGCCAGCAGCTTGCCACTAGCGGGGGACCAAGAGACCCAGTACTTC
D gene: NA; V gene: TRBV23-1; J gene: TRBJ2-1; clone size: NA; CDR3 protein: CASSQSTYNEQFF; CDR3 DNA: TGCGCCAGCAGTCAATCGACGTACAATGAGCAGTTCTTC
D gene: NA; V gene: TRBV12-3/TRBV12-4; J gene: TRBJ2-7; clone size: NA; CDR3 protein: CASSLAVGDEQYF; CDR3 DNA: TGTGCCAGCAGTTTAGCGGTAGGGGACGAGCAGTACTTC
D gene: TRBD2; V gene: TRBV27; J gene: TRBJ2-3; clone size: NA; CDR3 protein: CASSFNSKRGAGADTQYF; CDR3 DNA: TGTGCCAGCAGTTTCAACTCTAAGCGGGGCGCCGGGGCAGATACGCAGTATTTT
D gene: TRBD1; V gene: TRBV27; J gene: TRBJ2-3; clone size: NA; CDR3 protein: CASSHRQGHTDTQYF; CDR3 DNA: TGTGCCAGCAGTCACCGACAGGGACACACAGATACGCAGTATTTT
D gene: NA; V gene: TRBV19; J gene: TRBJ1-6; clone size: NA; CDR3 protein: CASSPIGQSPLHF; CDR3 DNA: TGTGCCAGTAGTCCAATAGGACAGTCACCCCTCCACTTT
D gene: NA; V gene: TRBV5-4; J gene: TRBJ2-7; clone size: NA; CDR3 protein: CASSLEDSYEQYF; CDR3 DNA: TGTGCCAGCAGCTTGGAGGACTCCTACGAGCAGTACTTC
D gene: NA; V gene: TRBV18; J gene: TRBJ1-4; clone size: NA; CDR3 protein: CASSPGEKLFF; CDR3 DNA: TGTGCCAGCTCACCAGGGGAAAAACTGTTTTTT
D gene: NA; V gene: TRBV24-1; J gene: TRBJ2-5; clone size: NA; CDR3 protein: CATSDYGETQYF; CDR3 DNA: TGTGCCACCAGTGATTACGGAGAGACCCAGTACTTC
D gene: NA; V gene: TRBV11-2; J gene: TRBJ1-5; clone size: NA; CDR3 protein: CASSPSSSGTQHF; CDR3 DNA: TGTGCCAGCAGCCCGTCAAGTTCGGGGACCCAGCATTTT
D gene: TRBD1; V gene: TRBV6-9; J gene: TRBJ1-5; clone size: NA; CDR3 protein: CASSYQGANQPQHF; CDR3 DNA: TGTGCCAGCAGTTATCAGGGGGCCAATCAGCCCCAGCATTTT
D gene: NA; V gene: TRBV5-1; J gene: TRBJ1-6; clone size: once; CDR3 protein: CASSLGGLDSPLHF; CDR3 DNA: TGCGCCAGCAGCTTGGGAGGGCTAGATTCACCCCTCCACTTT
D gene: TRBD2; V gene: TRBV7-6; J gene: TRBJ2-3; clone size: NA; CDR3 protein: CASSRGLAGGPLTDTQYF; CDR3 DNA: TGTGCCAGCAGCCGTGGACTAGCGGGAGGGCCTCTCACAGATACGCAGTATTTT
D gene: NA; V gene: TRBV29-1; J gene: TRBJ2-7; clone size: NA; CDR3 protein: CSVFTVEQYF; CDR3 DNA: TGCAGCGTTTTCACGGTTGAGCAGTACTTC
D gene: NA; V gene: TRBV6-5; J gene: TRBJ2-7; clone size: once; CDR3 protein: CASSYSRFEQYF; CDR3 DNA: TGTGCCAGCAGTTACAGTCGTTTCGAGCAGTACTTC
D gene: TRBD1; V gene: TRBV6-1; J gene: TRBJ1-5; clone size: NA; CDR3 protein: CASSENRGFNQPQHF; CDR3 DNA: TGTGCCAGCAGTGAGAACAGGGGGTTCAATCAGCCCCAGCATTTT
D gene: TRBD1; V gene: TRBV5-4; J gene: TRBJ1-6; clone size: NA; CDR3 protein: CASSSQGANSPLHF; CDR3 DNA: TGTGCCAGCAGCTCACAGGGGGCAAATTCACCCCTCCACTTT
D gene: TRBD1; V gene: TRBV18; J gene: TRBJ1-6; clone size: NA; CDR3 protein: CASSPSSDRLSSPLHF; CDR3 DNA: TGTGCCAGCTCACCGTCCTCGGACAGGCTTAGTTCACCCCTCCACTTT
D gene: NA; V gene: TRBV18; J gene: TRBJ2-4; clone size: NA; CDR3 protein: CASSPSQRGKNIQYF; CDR3 DNA: TGTGCCAGCTCACCATCCCAGCGAGGGAAAAACATTCAGTACTTC
D gene: TRBD2; V gene: TRBV9; J gene: TRBJ2-3; clone size: once; CDR3 protein: CASSVAASGGAADTQYF; CDR3 DNA: TGTGCCAGCAGCGTAGCCGCGAGCGGGGGGGCGGCAGATACGCAGTATTTT
D gene: NA; V gene: TRBV6-6; J gene: TRBJ1-1; clone size: NA; CDR3 protein: CASSYLSANTEAFF; CDR3 DNA: TGTGCCAGCAGTTACCTTTCAGCGAACACTGAAGCTTTCTTT
D gene: NA; V gene: TRBV19; J gene: TRBJ2-5; clone size: NA; CDR3 protein: CASSIGGFQETQYF; CDR3 DNA: TGTGCCAGTAGTATAGGAGGATTCCAAGAGACCCAGTACTTC
D gene: NA; V gene: TRBV6-5; J gene: TRBJ1-4; clone size: once; CDR3 protein: CATRSIPGIGEKLFF; CDR3 DNA: TGTGCCACCAGAAGCATTCCCGGAATAGGTGAAAAACTGTTTTTT
D gene: TRBD1; V gene: TRBV27; J gene: TRBJ1-4; clone size: few; CDR3 protein: CASSRTTGATSMVF; CDR3 DNA: TGTGCCAGCAGCCGTACCACAGGGGCCACTTCAATGGTCTTT
D gene: NA; V gene: TRBV7-9; J gene: TRBJ1-3; clone size: NA; CDR3 protein: CASSLLRTDSGNTIYF; CDR3 DNA: TGTGCCAGCAGCTTACTCCGGACCGACTCTGGAAACACCATATATTTT
D gene: TRBD1; V gene: TRBV7-6; J gene: TRBJ2-7; clone size: once; CDR3 protein: CASSQQTGSSYEQYF; CDR3 DNA: TGTGCCAGCAGCCAACAGACAGGGAGCTCCTACGAGCAGTACTTC
D gene: NA; V gene: TRBV6-5; J gene: TRBJ1-5; clone size: NA; CDR3 protein: CASSSYPGNQPQHF; CDR3 DNA: TGTGCCAGCAGTTCATACCCAGGGAATCAGCCCCAGCATTTT